Following are 26 T cell receptor beta chains from one sample sequenced in a study of T-cell memory formation after mild COVID-19. TCRdb independently ran MiXCR on the 5' RACE reads; one entry per CDR3 protein. Of more than 300,000 distinct CDR3 sequences in the sample, about 20% were seen once. The sequencing input was PBMCs or a T cell subset sorted from them (not recorded which). The receptors derive from a man aged 18 to 30 who had mild COVID-19 (a few samples of this study predate the infection). Cell type and time point are not known.

DNA of the CDR3: TGCGCCAGCAGCTTTGGCGGGGGCAGTGAAGCTTTCTTT. Translated, it gives CASSFGGGSEAFF. J is TRBJ1-1 and V is TRBV5-1, with a possible D match to TRBD1 (6 bases). Per germline, CDR1 SGHRS and CDR2 YFSETQ. Trimming took 2 bases from V and 7 from J, leaving 12 bases between them. The CDR3 totals 13 residues. The variable domain in full, with the rest retrieved from reference TRBV5-1 and TRBJ1-1, is KAGVTQTPRYLIKTRGQQVTLSCSPISGHRSVSWYQQTPGQGLQFLFEYFSETQRNKGNFPGRFSGRQFSNSRSEMNVSTLELGDSALYLCASSFGGGSEAFFGQGTRLTVV.

The chain employs TRBV6-2 or TRBV6-3 and TRBJ2-5; D remains ambiguous. The CDR3 sequence is 12 residues long. Trimming shortened V by 8 bases and J by 3 bases, and 10 bases separated the two germline ends. The germline gives CDR1 MNHEY, CDR2 SVGEGT. The CDR3 DNA reads as TGTGCCAGCGGCAGGCAGGAAGAGACCCAGTACTTC. Amino acid sequence: CASGRQEETQYF.

The V and J genes are TRBV20-1 and TRBJ1-4; 8 bases are a match to TRBD1. The V gene end was trimmed by 5 bases and the J gene end by 8 bases; junction bases not matched to a gene: 7. The CDR3 is 13 amino acids. The germline CDR1 and CDR2 sequences are DFQATT and SNEGSKA (reference sequence). This chain's CDR3 is CSARQGAEEKLFF. The CDR3 DNA reads TGCAGTGCTCGCCAGGGGGCTGAAGAAAAACTGTTTTTT.

This clonotype was counted only a few times. The rearrangement joins TRBV7-6 to TRBJ2-5; 13 positions match TRBD2. Germline loops: CDR1 SGHVS, CDR2 FNYEAQ. V was pared by 2 bases and J by 5 bases, with 8 bases of the junction left unmatched. The CDR3 length is 17 residues. The CDR3, as DNA: TGTGCCAGCAGCTTAATAACCGGGACTAGCGGGGTGGAGACCCAGTACTTC. Protein sequence: CASSLITGTSGVETQYF.

This clonotype was counted a few times. The rearrangement joins TRBV7-2 to TRBJ2-7; 11 nucleotides align to TRBD2. V gave up 3 bases and J gave up 6 bases; unmatched junction bases: 4. This CDR3 spans 14 amino acids. Germline CDR1 and CDR2: SGHTA and FQGNSA. For the CDR3, the DNA is TGTGCCAGCAGCTTGGGACTAGCGGTAGGCGAGCAGTACTTC. It encodes CASSLGLAVGEQYF.

V gene TRBV6-6 combines with J gene TRBJ2-1, with D maybe TRBD2 (5 bases). Germline CDR1 is MNHNY and CDR2 is SVGAGI (reference sequence). The V and J ends lost 2 bases and 1 base respectively, with 18 bases between them. The CDR3 has 18 residues. CDR3 nucleotides: TGTGCCAGCAGTTACCCCCGACACGAGGGTGGATCCTACAATGAGCAGTTCTTC. Translated, it gives CASSYPRHEGGSYNEQFF.

The chain employs TRBV10-3 and TRBJ2-5; the match to TRBD2 covers 11 bases. The CDR3 is 14 residues long. V lost 2 bases, J lost 4 bases, and 0 bases stayed unmatched. The germline V gene encodes CDR1 ENHRY and CDR2 SYGVKD. CDR3 bases: TGTGCCATCAGTGAGACTAGCGGGGGAGAGACCCAGTACTTC. Its translation: CAISETSGGETQYF.

This clonotype was recorded at least ten times. The chain uses TRBV12-3 or TRBV12-4 and TRBJ1-3; 8 nucleotides line up with TRBD1. V gave up 5 bases and J gave up 2 bases; unmatched junction bases: 2. The CDR3 consists of 14 residues. The CDR3 sequence: CASSRQGTGNTIYF. CDR3 bases: TGTGCCAGCAGTCGACAGGGGACTGGAAACACCATATATTTT.

The V and J genes are TRBV2 and TRBJ2-7; maybe TRBD1 (6 bases). V shed 8 bases and J shed 6 bases, with 17 bases lying between them. CDR1 is SNHLY, CDR2 FYNNEI, per germline. The CDR3 length is 13 residues. DNA of the CDR3: TGTGCCAGCGTGGACAGAGGCCTTGCCGAGCAGTACTTC. This encodes CASVDRGLAEQYF. The whole variable domain, filled in from reference TRBV2 and TRBJ2-7, reads EPEVTQTPSHQVTQMGQEVILRCVPISNHLYFYWYRQILGQKVEFLVSFYNNEISEKSEIFDDQFSVERPDGSNFTLKIRSTKLEDSAMYFCASVDRGLAEQYFGPGTRLTVT.

V is TRBV7-8 and J is TRBJ1-1; weak D call: TRBD1 (6 bases). This CDR3 has 16 amino acids. Trimming took off 4 bases at V and 6 bases at J, with 21 bases between the two ends. Germline loops: CDR1 SGHVS, CDR2 FQNEAQ. CDR3 nucleotides: TGTGCCAGCAGCTCAAGAACAGGGTGGGGGTCCTCTGAAGCTTTCTTT. Its translation: CASSSRTGWGSSEAFF.

The rearrangement joins TRBV7-9 to TRBJ1-2; tentatively, D is TRBD1 (6 bases). Deletions cut 5 bases from V and 1 base from J, with 17 bases between. The length of the CDR3 is 16 residues. The germline CDR1 and CDR2 sequences are SEHNR and FQNEAQ (reference sequence). CDR3 in DNA: TGTGCCAGCAGCCAAAGGTGGGACACCAGTAACTATGGCTACACCTTC. Translated: CASSQRWDTSNYGYTF.

With respect to this clonotype: One end of the junction fails to match germline, which may point to a read error. The genes are TRBV7-9 and TRBJ1-1; D gene ambiguous. The CDR3 covers 13 residues. The germline V gene has CDR1 SEHNR and CDR2 FQNEAQ (reference sequence). CDR3 coding DNA: TGTGCCAGCAGATCGGGGTTGTACACTGAAGCTTTATTT. Protein product: CASRSGLYTEALF.

The chain couples TRBV29-1 to TRBJ2-3, with D possibly being TRBD1 (5 bases). This CDR3 comprises 13 residues. Germline lookup yields CDR1 SQVTM and CDR2 ANQGSEA. V lost 0 bases and J 3 bases, leaving 7 bases between the germline ends. This chain's CDR3 is CSVEDRATDTQYF. The CDR3 DNA sequence: TGCAGCGTTGAAGACAGGGCAACAGATACGCAGTATTTT.

This clonotype was counted many times. The chain combines TRBV6-5 with TRBJ1-1; 11 positions match TRBD1. Germline CDR1 reads MNHEY; CDR2 reads SVGAGI. The CDR3 sequence is 14 residues long. The V gene end was trimmed by 10 bases and the J gene end by 5 bases; junction bases not matched to a gene: 9. The CDR3 region has the DNA TGTGCCACCCATTGGGGACAGGGGGAGACTGAAGCTTTCTTT. This translates into CATHWGQGETEAFF.

CDR3 sequence: CASSLAELQALHF. The CDR3, as DNA: TGTGCCAGCAGCTTAGCCGAGCTTCAGGCCCTCCACTTT. The chain links TRBV7-2 to TRBJ1-6; D is unresolved. V dropped 0 bases and J dropped 14 bases, with 11 bases sitting between them. Germline CDR1 reads SGHTA; CDR2 reads FQGNSA. There are 13 residues in the CDR3.

The V and J genes are TRBV6-5 and TRBJ1-5; D gene unclear. The CDR3 loop spans 15 amino acids. V dropped 1 base and J dropped 1 base, with 8 bases sitting between them. CDR1 is MNHEY, CDR2 SVGAGI, per germline. CDR3 amino acids: CASSYFYDSNQPQHF. Here the CDR3 DNA reads TGTGCCAGCAGTTACTTTTACGACAGCAATCAGCCCCAGCATTTT.

V and J are TRBV6-2 or TRBV6-3 and TRBJ2-1, with no clear D. The CDR3 covers 10 residues. Between the trimmed V and J ends, which lost 5 bases and 8 bases, there was a span of 4 bases. The V gene's germline CDR1 is MNHEY and CDR2 SVGEGT. CDR3 loop: CASSSYEQFF. The CDR3 DNA follows: TGTGCCAGCAGTAGCTATGAGCAGTTCTTC.

Only a few counts were recorded for this clonotype. V is TRBV20-1 and J is TRBJ2-2; a possible D gene is TRBD2 (5 bases). CDR3 length: 14 amino acids. Deletions cut 3 bases from V and 1 base from J, with 9 bases between. CDR1 and CDR2 (germline): DFQATT, SNEGSKA (reference sequence). CDR3 DNA: TGCAGTGCTAGGTCGGGGTTGAACACCGGGGAGCTGTTTTTT. It yields the protein CSARSGLNTGELFF.

This clonotype was picked up a small number of times. This chain uses TRBV6-2 or TRBV6-3 with TRBJ1-2; the D is unclear. In germline, CDR1 is MNHEY, CDR2 SVGEGT. CDR3 length: 14 residues. Trimming pared 6 bases from V and 4 bases from J, leaving 15 bases between. CDR3 in amino acids: CASRQGSDGYGYTF. CDR3 bases: TGTGCCAGCAGACAAGGGTCAGATGGCTATGGCTACACCTTC.

The rearrangement joins TRBV7-6 to TRBJ2-1; unclear D gene. The V gene lost 6 bases and the J gene lost 0 bases, with 15 bases spanning the gap. This CDR3 region has 16 residues. CDR1 is SGHVS, CDR2 FNYEAQ, per germline. The CDR3 sequence: CASSPLVYGSYNEQFF. For the CDR3, the DNA is TGTGCCAGCAGTCCCCTTGTGTACGGCTCCTACAATGAGCAGTTCTTC.

This clonotype was seen a handful of times. This chain joins TRBV4-3 and TRBJ1-5, with D hard to call. CDR1 is LGHNA, CDR2 YSLEER, per germline. V was cut by 0 bases and J by 6 bases, with 6 bases left in between. The CDR3 extends over 13 amino acids. The CDR3 spells CASSQDLSQPQHF. CDR3 in DNA: TGCGCCAGCAGCCAAGATCTAAGTCAGCCCCAGCATTTT.

This clonotype has only a few counts. The V and J genes are TRBV10-3 and TRBJ2-3; no clear D. The length of the CDR3 is 15 residues. The germline CDR1 and CDR2 sequences are ENHRY and SYGVKD. Trimming stripped 7 bases from V and 2 bases from J, with 16 bases between. For the CDR3, the DNA is TGTGCCATCAAATTTCCGGACGTAGTCACAGATACGCAGTATTTT. Amino acid sequence: CAIKFPDVVTDTQYF.

The chain is built from TRBV5-6 and TRBJ1-2; TRBD1 matches 7 bases. Germline assignment: CDR1 SGHDT and CDR2 YYEEEE. This CDR3 is built from 12 residues. V gave up 3 bases and J gave up 6 bases; unmatched junction bases: 2. CDR3 sequence (DNA): TGTGCCAGCAGCTACGACAGGGATGGCTACACCTTC. Its protein is CASSYDRDGYTF. Full variable domain (remainder filled in from reference TRBV5-6 and TRBJ1-2): DAGVTQSPTHLIKTRGQQVTLRCSPKSGHDTVSWYQQALGQGPQFIFQYYEEEERQRGNFPDRFSGHQFPNYSSELNVNALLLGDSALYLCASSYDRDGYTFGSGTRLTVV.

The rearrangement uses TRBV9 and TRBJ2-5; D is possibly TRBD2 (5 bases). Per the germline V gene, CDR1 is SGDLS and CDR2 is YYNGEE. V lost 3 bases, J lost 1 base, and 19 bases lay in between. The CDR3 runs 17 residues. CDR3 protein: CASSATLLSGVQETQYF. In DNA, the CDR3 is TGTGCCAGCAGCGCGACGTTATTGAGCGGCGTCCAAGAGACCCAGTACTTC.

This chain uses TRBV20-1 with TRBJ2-5, with D perhaps TRBD2 (5 bases). This CDR3 contains 11 residues. Trimming stripped 1 base from V and 9 bases from J, with 9 bases between. CDR1 DFQATT and CDR2 SNEGSKA come from the germline V gene (reference sequence). For the CDR3, the DNA is TGCAGTGCTAGAGTTGGGAGACCCCAGTACTTC. It specifies CSARVGRPQYF.

This clonotype was counted ten times or more. The chain couples TRBV5-1 to TRBJ1-2; 7 bases agree with TRBD1. The CDR3 has 14 amino acids. Unmatched junction bases numbered 3, after V lost 1 base and J lost 3 bases. Germline V gene sequence: CDR1 SGHRS, CDR2 YFSETQ. The CDR3 region is CASSLSTGDYGYTF. CDR3 coding DNA: TGCGCCAGCAGCTTGTCAACAGGGGACTATGGCTACACCTTC.